These 7 T cell receptor beta chains share one sample of origin, sequenced in a study of blood T cell repertoires in COVID-19. Libraries were prepared by immunoSEQ multiplex PCR; TCRdb keeps only in-frame clonotypes and omits some of them. The table records around 390,000 clones, just under 90% of them present only once. Sequencing was carried out using PBMCs or T cells enriched from blood (not recorded which). Source of these receptors: a woman in her fifties or sixties who had recovered from COVID-19.

This clone was found once. V gene TRBV6-5 combines with J gene TRBJ1-1; possibly TRBD1 for D (6 bases). Trimming took 6 bases from V and 5 from J, leaving 16 bases between them. CDR3 length: 14 amino acids. Germline V gene data show CDR1 as MNHEY and CDR2 as SVGAGI. The CDR3 DNA reads TGTGCCAGCAGCTTAGCAGGGGTGAGAACTGAAGCTTTCTTT. Translated: CASSLAGVRTEAFF.

The chain carries TRBV4-3 and TRBJ1-4; D unclear. CDR1 and CDR2 (germline): LGHNA, YSLEER. Trimming removed 5 bases at V and 8 bases at J, with 12 bases between. This CDR3 is built from 13 residues. The CDR3: CASSFGMREKLFF. CDR3 nucleotides: TGCGCCAGCAGCTTCGGAATGCGGGAAAAACTGTTTTTT.

In regard to this clone: Other DNA sequences in this specimen translate into the identical CDR3. This chain uses TRBV6-5 with TRBJ1-3, with D unclear. From germline, CDR1 is MNHEY and CDR2 SVGAGI. The CDR3 has 15 residues. V was shortened by 0 bases and J by 1 base, with 7 bases between the two germline ends. The CDR3 nucleotides are TGTGCCAGCAGTTACTCGCCGGGGTCTGGAAACACCATATATTTT. It codes for CASSYSPGSGNTIYF.

This chain uses TRBV2 with TRBJ2-7; 7 positions agree with TRBD1. Trimming at V came to 6 bases and at J to 9 bases, leaving 14 bases not matched to a gene. Germline V lookup: CDR1 SNHLY, CDR2 FYNNEI. CDR3 length equals 14 residues. This chain's CDR3 is CASSDAPTGFVQYF. The CDR3 nucleotides read TGTGCCAGCAGCGACGCACCGACAGGGTTCGTGCAGTACTTC.

The chain uses TRBV6-5 and TRBJ1-1; no definite D call. The CDR3 is 14 amino acids. V was trimmed by 6 bases and J by 4 bases, leaving 15 bases between them. Germline V gene data show CDR1 as MNHEY and CDR2 as SVGAGI. CDR3 bases: TGTGCCAGCAGCTTGATTGGAGTAGGCACTGAAGCTTTCTTT. Its protein product is CASSLIGVGTEAFF.

The chain's CDR3 is CASSFSAGNMNTEAFF. In DNA form, the CDR3 reads TGTGCCAGCAGTTTCTCGGCAGGGAACATGAACACTGAAGCTTTCTTT. The chain uses TRBV28 and TRBJ1-1, with a weak D call TRBD1 (5 bases). The CDR3 loop spans 16 amino acids. Germline V lookup: CDR1 MDHEN, CDR2 SYDVKM. Trimming cost V 3 bases and J 0 bases, with 14 bases left between them.

The chain carries TRBV2 and TRBJ2-6; D unresolved. This CDR3 comprises 17 residues. With 4 bases removed from V and 0 bases from J, the gap between germline ends came to 13 bases. The germline V gene encodes CDR1 SNHLY and CDR2 FYNNEI. CDR3 nucleotide sequence: TGTGCCAGCAGTGCGATACAAGTATTCTCTGGGGCCAACGTCCTGACTTTC. This encodes CASSAIQVFSGANVLTF.